This T cell receptor (beta chain) was sequenced during a study of T cell repertoires in cytomegalovirus infection. Germline assignment: CDR1 SEHNR and CDR2 FQNEAQ (reference sequence). V was trimmed by 1 base and J by 9 bases, leaving 13 bases between them. The CDR3 is made up of 13 amino acids. Study-wide points: HLA-C-restricted CMV clonotypes gave the most frequent clonotype in two of eight donors.

TCRdb analysed the reads with MiXCR anew, one entry per CDR3 protein. The table lists about 920,000 distinct CDR3 sequences, roughly 30% of them singletons. Note on this clonotype: Its specificity is not known.

The receptor was derived from a human donor in good health (CMV status not recorded). Some clones in this sample may be carry-over from other donors' samples. V is TRBV7-9 and J is TRBJ2-7; no reliable D call. The sequencing here drew on cultured CD8+ T cells from PBMCs, taken from culture after CMV antigen stimulation. CDR3 loop: CASSLVGQLGQYV. CDR3 bases: TGTGCCAGCAGCTTAGTAGGGCAGCTTGGGCAGTACGTC.